A selection of T cell receptor beta chains follows, all from one sample in a study of blood T cell repertoires in COVID-19. Generated by immunoSEQ multiplex PCR, the TCRdb table keeps only in-frame clones and is missing some. The sample records a few hundred thousand clones, 84% being singletons. The sample comprised peripheral blood. The receptors come from a woman in her thirties or forties who had recovered from COVID-19. CDR3s include the opening cysteine and the closing phenylalanine or tryptophan. A D gene is named only where the DNA matches it firmly. The size entry is marked missing in some rows and otherwise reads once, few, many or a size class.

NA | 15 | TRBJ2-7 | TRBV5-1 | NA | CASSLQQARTYEQYF | TGCGCCAGCAGCTTGCAGCAGGCGCGAACCTACGAGCAGTACTTC
few | 13 | TRBJ1-5 | TRBV7-9 | NA | CASSQGNNQPQHF | TGTGCCAGCAGCCAGGGAAACAATCAGCCCCAGCATTTT
NA | 15 | TRBJ2-3 | TRBV7-3 | NA | CASSPTQGLTDTQYF | TGTGCCAGCAGCCCCACCCAGGGACTCACAGATACGCAGTATTTT
few | 14 | TRBJ2-3 | TRBV15 | NA | CATSRGGVVETQYF | TGTGCCACCAGCAGAGGGGGGGTGGTGGAGACGCAGTATTTT
NA | 14 | TRBJ2-3 | TRBV2 | TRBD2 | CARNGGGPADTQYF | TGTGCCCGGAACGGGGGGGGGCCGGCAGATACGCAGTATTTT
NA | 12 | TRBJ1-6 | TRBV6-6 | NA | CASRGLNSPLHF | TGTGCCAGCAGGGGGCTTAATTCACCCCTCCACTTT
NA | 14 | TRBJ1-1 | TRBV15 | NA | CATSSLVGDTEAFF | TGTGCCACCAGCAGCCTGGTAGGGGACACTGAAGCTTTCTTT
NA | 15 | TRBJ2-6 | TRBV25-1 | NA | CASTTWGAGANVLTF | TGTGCCAGCACCACTTGGGGGGCTGGGGCCAACGTCCTGACTTTC
NA | 17 | TRBJ2-5 | TRBV9 | TRBD2 | CASSVGGRGGSGETQYF | TGTGCCAGCAGCGTAGGAGGGAGGGGAGGTTCGGGAGAGACCCAGTACTTC
NA | 17 | TRBJ2-2 | TRBV9 | TRBD1 | CASSVGVGDREPGELFF | TGTGCCAGCAGCGTTGGGGTAGGGGACAGGGAGCCCGGGGAGCTGTTTTTT
NA | 15 | TRBJ1-3 | TRBV6-5 | NA | CATTEALYSGNTIYF | TGTGCCACCACCGAGGCACTTTATTCTGGAAACACCATATATTTT
NA | 15 | TRBJ1-1 | TRBV5-1 | TRBD1 | CASSLAHRGNTEAFF | TGCGCCAGCAGCTTGGCCCACAGGGGGAACACTGAAGCTTTCTTT
NA | 14 | TRBJ1-4 | TRBV7-7 | TRBD1 | CASSSGQGSEKLFF | TGTGCTAGCAGCTCCGGACAGGGTTCCGAAAAACTGTTTTTT
NA | 13 | TRBJ1-1 | TRBV18 | NA | CASSLGGPTEAFF | TGTGCCAGCTCACTGGGGGGGCCCACTGAAGCTTTCTTT
NA | 16 | TRBJ1-6 | TRBV3-1/TRBV3-2 | NA | CASSLSSLSYNSPLHF | TGTGCCAGCAGTCTGAGTTCCCTCTCCTATAATTCACCCCTCCACTTT
NA | 14 | TRBJ2-1 | TRBV9 | NA | CASSARDRNNEQFF | TGTGCCAGCAGCGCCAGGGATCGGAACAATGAGCAGTTCTTC
NA | 15 | TRBJ2-1 | TRBV6-5 | NA | CASRPLGTQNNEQFF | TGTGCCAGCAGACCACTCGGGACTCAAAACAATGAGCAGTTCTTC
NA | 11 | TRBJ1-2 | TRBV29-1 | NA | CSATGSYGYTF | TGCAGCGCTACAGGGAGCTATGGCTACACCTTC
NA | 16 | TRBJ2-1 | TRBV11-2 | TRBD1 | CASSLTGTAPYNEQFF | TGTGCCAGCAGCTTAACCGGGACAGCTCCATACAATGAGCAGTTCTTC
NA | 17 | TRBJ2-3 | TRBV3-1/TRBV3-2 | TRBD2 | CASSQGELAGGGDTQYF | TGTGCCAGCAGCCAAGGGGAGCTAGCGGGGGGAGGAGATACGCAGTATTTT
NA | 13 | TRBJ1-4 | TRBV10-2 | NA | CASSVWTDEKLFF | TGCGCCAGCAGTGTTTGGACAGACGAAAAACTGTTTTTT
NA | 13 | TRBJ1-2 | TRBV2 | TRBD1 | CASTKGQAHGYTF | TGTGCCAGCACCAAGGGACAGGCCCACGGCTACACCTTC
NA | 14 | TRBJ2-7 | TRBV2 | TRBD1 | CASSRDRATYEQYF | TGTGCCAGCAGCCGGGACAGGGCGACCTACGAGCAGTACTTC
NA | 13 | TRBJ1-1 | TRBV5-4 | NA | CASSLGGGTEAFF | TGTGCCAGCAGCTTGGGAGGGGGCACTGAAGCTTTCTTT
few | 17 | TRBJ1-3 | TRBV18 | NA | CASSPRGAAGSGNTIYF | TGTGCCAGCTCACCACGGGGAGCTGCGGGCTCTGGAAACACCATATATTTT
NA | 13 | TRBJ1-5 | TRBV6-6 | TRBD1 | CASRDQGGQPQHF | TGTGCCAGCAGGGACCAGGGGGGTCAGCCCCAGCATTTT
NA | 17 | TRBJ2-5 | TRBV11-3 | TRBD1 | CASSLGYRDRDLETQYF | TGTGCCAGCAGCTTAGGGTACCGGGACAGGGATTTGGAGACCCAGTACTTC
NA | 17 | TRBJ1-4 | TRBV9 | NA | CASSVGPGAATNEKLFF | TGTGCCAGCAGCGTAGGGCCTGGGGCAGCAACTAATGAAAAACTGTTTTTT
NA | 16 | TRBJ1-4 | TRBV4-3 | NA | CASSQGATRVREKLFF | TGCGCCAGCAGCCAAGGGGCAACCAGGGTTCGGGAAAAACTGTTTTTT
NA | 17 | TRBJ2-7 | TRBV28 | NA | CASSLYSAGKNIYEQYF | TGTGCCAGCAGTTTATATTCGGCAGGGAAGAATATCTACGAGCAGTACTTC
NA | 11 | TRBJ1-1 | TRBV12-3/TRBV12-4 | NA | CASSLGTEAFF | TGTGCCAGCAGCCTAGGGACAGAAGCTTTCTTT
NA | 16 | TRBJ1-1 | TRBV18 | NA | CASSPRGGNMNTEAFF | TGTGCCAGCTCACCACGCGGGGGAAACATGAACACTGAAGCTTTCTTT
NA | 15 | TRBJ2-4 | TRBV18 | TRBD2 | CASSPGGARANIQYF | TGTGCCAGCTCACCCGGGGGGGCGCGGGCTAACATTCAGTACTTC